Given below is one T cell receptor (beta chain) in context. Original analysis: Amplification of reference gene primers was used by the study to estimate nucleated cell counts. Clones were read by immunoSEQ multiplex PCR, and TCRdb kept only the in-frame ones, dropping some. From that table come the V and J calls and clone size; the DNA was used to work out D and trimming. Of about 88,000 clones listed, 88% were seen once; the top ten hold roughly 11%. The sample is drawn from a study of blood T cell repertoires in COVID-19. Across the whole study: Both acute and convalescent COVID-19 samples were obtained from the United States, Italy and Spain. Nucleic acid was either cDNA or gDNA, and it came from T cells, B-cell-depleted T cells, or PBMCs.

V gave up 6 bases and J gave up 2 bases; unmatched junction bases: 7. Germline CDR1 is MNHEY and CDR2 is SVGAGI. The CDR3 extends over 14 amino acids. The sample was peripheral blood. The rearrangement joins TRBV6-5 to TRBJ2-7; TRBD1 agrees at 7 bases. The source is an elderly man with acute or convalescent COVID-19. The CDR3 DNA follows: TGTGCCAGCAGACGAAGTGGACAGGCCTACGAGCAGTACTTC. Protein product: CASRRSGQAYEQYF.